This entry is about one T cell receptor beta chain. Authors' analysis steps: For nucleated cells, counts were estimated from reference gene primer amplification. Generated by immunoSEQ multiplex PCR, the TCRdb table keeps only in-frame clones and is missing some. Clone size and the V and J calls come from that table; the DNA yielded D and trimming. This sample has over 350,000 clones, with around 86% found just once. This specimen comes from a study of blood T cell repertoires in COVID-19. Background on the study: The samples span acute and convalescent COVID-19 from the United States, Italy and Spain. T cells, B-cell-depleted T cells, or PBMCs provided the cDNA or gDNA that served as material.

The CDR3 runs 16 residues. Deletions cut 0 bases from V and 2 bases from J, with 12 bases between. The germline V gene has CDR1 MNHNS and CDR2 SASEGT. The chain combines TRBV6-1 with TRBJ2-3; D may be TRBD2 (6 bases). The receptor comes from a woman aged 30 to 39 with active or convalescent COVID-19. Sequencing used peripheral blood. This CDR3 is CASSEAIAAVTDTQYF. CDR3 DNA sequence: TGTGCCAGCAGTGAAGCGATAGCGGCGGTCACAGATACGCAGTATTTT.